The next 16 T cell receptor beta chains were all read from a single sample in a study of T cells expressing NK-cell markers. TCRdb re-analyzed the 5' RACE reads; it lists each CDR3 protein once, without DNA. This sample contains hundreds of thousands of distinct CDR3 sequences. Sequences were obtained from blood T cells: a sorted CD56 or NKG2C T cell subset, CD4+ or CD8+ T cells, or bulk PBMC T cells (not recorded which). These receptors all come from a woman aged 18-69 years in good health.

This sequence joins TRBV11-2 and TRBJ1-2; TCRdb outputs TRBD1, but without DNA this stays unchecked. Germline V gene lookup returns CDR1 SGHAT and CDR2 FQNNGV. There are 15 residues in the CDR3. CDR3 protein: CASRSNRGVDYGYTF. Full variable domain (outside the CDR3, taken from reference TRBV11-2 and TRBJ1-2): EAGVAQSPRYKIIEKRQSVAFWCNPISGHATLYWYQQILGQGPKLLIQFQNNGVVDDSQLPKDRFSAERLKGVDSTLKIQPAKLEDSAVYLCASRSNRGVDYGYTFGSGTRLTVV.

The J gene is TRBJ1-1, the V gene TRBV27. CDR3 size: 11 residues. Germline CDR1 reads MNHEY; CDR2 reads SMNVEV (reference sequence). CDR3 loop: CASSGFTEAFF.

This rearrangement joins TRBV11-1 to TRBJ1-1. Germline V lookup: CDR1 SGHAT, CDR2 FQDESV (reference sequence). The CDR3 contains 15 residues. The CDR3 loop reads CASSGRQRGPTEAFF.

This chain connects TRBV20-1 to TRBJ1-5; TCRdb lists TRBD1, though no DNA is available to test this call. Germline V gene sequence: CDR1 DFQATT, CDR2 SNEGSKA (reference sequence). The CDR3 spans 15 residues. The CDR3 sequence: CSARSLGLTNQPQHF.

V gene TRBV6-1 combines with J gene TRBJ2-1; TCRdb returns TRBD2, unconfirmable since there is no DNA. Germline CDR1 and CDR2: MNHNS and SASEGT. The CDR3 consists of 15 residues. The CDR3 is CASRSAGGPHNEQFF.

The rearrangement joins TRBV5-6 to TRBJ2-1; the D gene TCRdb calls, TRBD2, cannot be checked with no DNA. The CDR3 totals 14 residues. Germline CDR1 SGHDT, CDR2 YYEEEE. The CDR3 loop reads CASSLVGGGAEKFF.

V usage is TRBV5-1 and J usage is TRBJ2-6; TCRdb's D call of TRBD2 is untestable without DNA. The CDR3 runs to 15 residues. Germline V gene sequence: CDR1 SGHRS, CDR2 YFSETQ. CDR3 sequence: CASNPWTAGANVLTF.

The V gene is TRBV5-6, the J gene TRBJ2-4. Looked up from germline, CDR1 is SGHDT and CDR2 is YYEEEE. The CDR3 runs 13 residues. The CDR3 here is CASEATVENIQYF.

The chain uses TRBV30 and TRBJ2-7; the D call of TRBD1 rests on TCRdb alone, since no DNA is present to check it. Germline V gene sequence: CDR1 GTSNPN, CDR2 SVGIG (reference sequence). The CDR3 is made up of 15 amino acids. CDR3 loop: CAWTAPGEGSYEQYF.

The CDR3 sequence is CASSFRREKLFF. The genes are TRBV7-2 and TRBJ1-4. This CDR3 region has 12 residues. Germline CDR1 is SGHTA and CDR2 is FQGNSA.

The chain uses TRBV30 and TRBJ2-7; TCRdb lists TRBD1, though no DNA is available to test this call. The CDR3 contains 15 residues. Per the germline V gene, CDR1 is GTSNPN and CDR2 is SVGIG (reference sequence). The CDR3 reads CAWRRTRDRAYEQYF.

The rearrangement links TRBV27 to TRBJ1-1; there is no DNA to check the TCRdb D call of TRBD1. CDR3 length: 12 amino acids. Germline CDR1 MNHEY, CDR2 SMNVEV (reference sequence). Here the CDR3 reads CASRDTHTEAFF.

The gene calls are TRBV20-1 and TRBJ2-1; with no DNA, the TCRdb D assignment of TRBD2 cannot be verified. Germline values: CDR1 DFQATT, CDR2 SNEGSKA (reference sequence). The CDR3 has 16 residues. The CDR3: CSASNPAQTRYNEQFF.

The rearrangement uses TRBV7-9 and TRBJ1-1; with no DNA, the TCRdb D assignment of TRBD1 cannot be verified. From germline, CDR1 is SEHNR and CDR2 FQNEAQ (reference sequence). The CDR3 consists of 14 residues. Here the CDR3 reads CASSVSGGWTEAFF. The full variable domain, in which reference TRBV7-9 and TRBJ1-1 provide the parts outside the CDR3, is DTGVSQNPRHKITKRGQNVTFRCDPISEHNRLYWYRQTLGQGPEFLTYFQNEAQLEKSRLLSDRFSAERPKGSFSTLEIQRTEQGDSAMYLCASSVSGGWTEAFFGQGTRLTVV.

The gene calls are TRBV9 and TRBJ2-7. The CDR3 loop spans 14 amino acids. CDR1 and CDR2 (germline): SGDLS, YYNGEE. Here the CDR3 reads CASSSSVGSYEQYF.

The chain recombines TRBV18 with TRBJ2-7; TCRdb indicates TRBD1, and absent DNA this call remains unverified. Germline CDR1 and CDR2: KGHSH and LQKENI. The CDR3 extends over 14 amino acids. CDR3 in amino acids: CASSPDSFPGGQYF.